The 15 T cell receptor beta chains below were found in one sample sequenced in a study of T cell responses to AZD1222 COVID-19 vaccine. TCRdb's copy holds only in-frame clones and misses some; the assay was immunoSEQ multiplex PCR. Of some 79,000 clones listed, over 75% are singletons. The sequencing here drew on peripheral blood, taken 28 days after the second AZD1222 dose. The origin of the receptors is an adult who received the AZD1222 COVID-19 vaccine.

The CDR3 spells CASSYWEDEKLFF. In DNA form, the CDR3 reads TGTGCCAGCAGTTACTGGGAGGATGAAAAACTGTTTTTT. The rearrangement uses TRBV12-3 or TRBV12-4 and TRBJ1-4; D remains unclear. CDR3 length: 13 residues. The germline V and J ends were trimmed by 4 bases and 6 bases, with 9 bases remaining between them.

This clone has a handful of counts. The rearrangement uses TRBV6-5 and TRBJ2-3; D uncertain. This CDR3 comprises 12 residues. V lost 0 bases and J 5 bases, leaving 3 bases between the germline ends. Per the germline V gene, CDR1 is MNHEY and CDR2 is SVGAGI. The CDR3 DNA sequence: TGTGCCAGCAGTTACTCGAAAGATACGCAGTATTTT. This codes for CASSYSKDTQYF.

This chain links TRBV29-1 with TRBJ2-5, with 7 nucleotides matching TRBD1. Trimming cost V 4 bases and J 5 bases; bases outside gene matches: 10. The CDR3 is made up of 14 amino acids. Germline values: CDR1 SQVTM, CDR2 ANQGSEA. The CDR3 sequence: CSVGGPGGTETQYF. DNA of the CDR3: TGCAGCGTTGGAGGGCCAGGGGGTACTGAGACCCAGTACTTC. Full variable domain (missing parts from reference TRBV29-1 and TRBJ2-5): SAVISQKPSRDICQRGTSLTIQCQVDSQVTMMFWYRQQPGQSLTLIATANQGSEATYESGFVIDKFPISRPNLTFSTLTVSNMSPEDSSIYLCSVGGPGGTETQYFGPGTRLLVL.

The chain couples TRBV7-9 to TRBJ1-2; no firm D call. This CDR3 region has 13 residues. CDR1 and CDR2 (germline): SEHNR, FQNEAQ (reference sequence). Trimming took off 2 bases at V and 5 bases at J, with 9 bases between the two ends. The CDR3 reads CASSLPGQYGYTF. In DNA, the CDR3 is TGTGCCAGCAGCTTACCCGGGCAGTATGGCTACACCTTC.

The chain uses TRBV11-3 and TRBJ2-2; D ambiguous. V was trimmed by 0 bases and J by 7 bases, leaving 6 bases between them. Germline V gene sequence: CDR1 SGHNT, CDR2 YENEEA. There are 13 residues in the CDR3. CDR3 in amino acids: CASSLDPSGELFF. CDR3 nucleotide sequence: TGTGCCAGCAGCTTAGATCCCAGCGGGGAGCTGTTTTTT.

This rearrangement joins TRBV28 to TRBJ1-2; a weak D match, TRBD1 (5 bases). This CDR3 has 13 amino acids. V lost 8 bases to trimming and J lost 3 bases, with 13 bases between them. From germline, CDR1 is MDHEN and CDR2 SYDVKM. The CDR3 protein is CASAPTVHYGYTF. DNA of the CDR3: TGTGCCAGCGCCCCGACAGTACACTATGGCTACACCTTC.

This chain joins TRBV14 and TRBJ2-5; D may be TRBD2 (7 bases). V was pared by 0 bases and J by 5 bases, with 16 bases between. The CDR3 runs 16 residues. CDR1 is SGHDN and CDR2 is FVKESK in the germline V gene. The CDR3 here is CASSQDRFRGGETQYF. Here the CDR3 DNA reads TGTGCCAGCAGCCAAGATCGCTTCAGGGGAGGGGAGACCCAGTACTTC.

The chain has TRBV29-1 and TRBJ2-2; D gene ambiguous. This CDR3 is 11 amino acids long. CDR1 and CDR2 from the germline V gene are SQVTM and ANQGSEA. V lost 2 bases, J lost 10 bases, and 8 bases lay in between. CDR3 DNA sequence: TGCAGCGTTGAAAAGGCCCTGGAGCTGTTTTTT. Translating it yields CSVEKALELFF.

In this sample, this clone turned up once. The CDR3 DNA reads as TGTGCCAGCAGGGGGGTGGGTGGCTATGGCTACACCTTC. As protein: CASRGVGGYGYTF. The chain carries TRBV12-3 or TRBV12-4 and TRBJ1-2; the D gene is possibly TRBD1 (5 bases). CDR3 length equals 13 residues. V was cut by 6 bases and J by 4 bases, with 12 bases left in between.

The rearrangement links TRBV2 to TRBJ2-7; D is unclear. The germline V gene encodes CDR1 SNHLY and CDR2 FYNNEI. The CDR3 has 11 residues. Trimming took off 7 bases at V and 0 bases at J, with 4 bases between the two ends. CDR3 residues: CASKYSYEQYF. CDR3 sequence (DNA): TGTGCCAGCAAGTACTCCTACGAGCAGTACTTC.

The chain is built from TRBV2 and TRBJ2-2; D gene uncertain. Germline loops: CDR1 SNHLY, CDR2 FYNNEI. This CDR3 is built from 16 residues. Trimming pared 7 bases from V and 0 bases from J, leaving 15 bases between. The CDR3 loop is CASNLDSSTNTGELFF. CDR3 sequence (DNA): TGTGCCAGCAACCTTGACTCATCCACGAACACCGGGGAGCTGTTTTTT.

The chain joins TRBV6-6 to TRBJ1-2; TRBD1 might be the D (6 bases). CDR1 is MNHNY and CDR2 is SVGAGI in the germline V gene (reference sequence). This CDR3 has 14 residues. Trimming took 7 bases from V and 4 from J, leaving 16 bases between them. The CDR3 here is CASIGSTGTYGYTF. The DNA for the CDR3 is TGTGCCAGCATAGGCTCAACAGGGACCTATGGCTACACCTTC.

The rearrangement uses TRBV7-6 and TRBJ2-3; maybe TRBD1 (6 bases). V was clipped by 2 bases and J by 1 base, with 13 bases between them. There are 16 residues in the CDR3. Germline V gene data show CDR1 as SGHVS and CDR2 as FNYEAQ. The CDR3 region is CASSLLRPGGTDTQYF. CDR3 DNA sequence: TGTGCCAGCAGCTTATTGAGGCCAGGGGGCACAGATACGCAGTATTTT. The whole variable domain, remainder taken from reference TRBV7-6 and TRBJ2-3, is GAGVSQSPRYKVTKRGQDVALRCDPISGHVSLYWYRQALGQGPEFLTYFNYEAQQDKSGLPNDRFSAERPEGSISTLTIQRTEQRDSAMYRCASSLLRPGGTDTQYFGPGTRLTVL.

This clone was observed a few times. This chain links TRBV5-1 with TRBJ1-5; D unresolved. The CDR3 loop spans 13 amino acids. V lost 0 bases and J 6 bases, leaving 7 bases between the germline ends. Germline CDR1 is SGHRS and CDR2 is YFSETQ. CDR3 DNA sequence: TGCGCCAGCAGCTTGGGGTCCAGTCAGCCCCAGCATTTT. Its protein is CASSLGSSQPQHF.

A single count supports this clone. The chain joins TRBV9 to TRBJ2-7; D may match TRBD1 or TRBD2 (5 bases each). Trimming cost V 1 base and J 0 bases, with 11 bases left between them. The CDR3 is 15 residues long. From germline, CDR1 is SGDLS and CDR2 YYNGEE. CDR3 sequence reads: CASSVRDGASYEQYF. For the CDR3, the DNA is TGTGCCAGCAGCGTACGGGACGGGGCCTCCTACGAGCAGTACTTC.